This section outlines one TCR beta chain sequence together with its context. Antigen: not known. Attached unique molecular identifiers marked individual cDNA molecules. TCRdb reanalysed the 5' RACE reads using MiXCR and keeps one entry per CDR3 protein. The sample yields approximately 80,000 distinct CDR3 sequences, approximately 11% seen once. This record belongs to a study of early T cells in non-severe SARS-CoV-2 infection. In the study overall: Whole-blood bulk RNA, unsorted, was sequenced, and chains were unpaired.

General observations from the study: VDJdb matching skewed toward anti-spike CD8 responses, missing private and CD4 specificities.

This receptor was identified in an adult who was a healthcare worker with PCR-confirmed SARS-CoV-2 infection or an uninfected control (not recorded which). Here the sequenced sample was whole blood, taken at baseline.

This CDR3 reads CSARDPDRGLVPYQETQYF. Written as DNA, the CDR3 is TGCAGTGCTAGAGATCCGGACAGGGGGCTCGTTCCGTACCAAGAGACCCAGTACTTC. The chain joins TRBV20-1 to TRBJ2-5; TRBD1 agrees at 11 bases. The CDR3 has 19 residues. V dropped 0 bases and J dropped 0; count of bases not matched to a gene: 12. Germline values: CDR1 DFQATT, CDR2 SNEGSKA (reference sequence).